This T cell receptor beta chain stems from a study of human T cells and chemical hapten exposure. This clonotype has a count of ten or more. The time point was: pre-sensitization, week 0. Treatment here: therapeutic diphenylcyclopropenone sensitization with weekly scalp DPC. The drawing of blood occurred before each patch test was applied. Each donor was an alopecia patient between 18 and 70 years of age who qualified for DPC. The CDR3 runs 14 residues. CDR1 and CDR2 (germline): MNHNS, SASEGT. J gave up 0 bases and V 10 bases, and 6 bases lay outside the gene matches. Attachment of unique molecular identifiers to individual cDNA molecules was performed in the library. One entry per CDR3 protein, called by TCRdb with MiXCR from the RACE reads. The table has about 98,000 distinct CDR3 sequences, 10% to 13% seen once.

The rearrangement uses TRBV6-1 and TRBJ2-1; 7 bases match TRBD1. The sequence derives from a woman aged 55-75 years with alopecia areata. Some clones in this sample may be carry-over from other donors' samples. Sequences were derived from whole blood, sampled in connection with sensitization to the hapten diphenylcyclopropenone (DPC). The CDR3 DNA is TGTGCCACCCAGTCAGGGGGCTCCTACAATGAGCAGTTCTTC. Encoded protein: CATQSGGSYNEQFF.